This T cell receptor beta chain came from a study of T cells in Graves' hyperthyroidism and ophthalmopathy. About the research overall: Before any treatment, at initial diagnosis, peripheral blood was collected.

The CDR3 spans 18 residues. CDR1 MNHEY and CDR2 SVGEGT come from the germline V gene. V lost 4 bases, J lost 1 base, and 10 bases stayed unmatched. On this clonotype: As yet, its antigen is unknown.

These patients, aged 18 to 65, had recently diagnosed hyperthyroidism lasting under 2 months. Uncontrolled infection, other autoimmune disease, pregnancy and lactation each barred patients from inclusion. Whole-study findings and limits: Ophthalmopathy and stable hyperthyroidism were told apart by a 13 V-J model.

RNA transcripts were the template for amplifying TCR beta CDR3 regions. Initially, a first-round RT-PCR of the TCR CDR3 employed the HTBI primer set. Via MiXCR, TCRdb re-called the multiplex PCR reads, giving one row per CDR3 protein. Among fewer than 300,000 distinct CDR3 sequences listed, less than 30% were seen once. Source material: blood. This sequence was found in a man between 35 and 55 years old with Graves' hyperthyroidism that later progressed to Graves' ophthalmopathy. The chain recombines TRBV6-2 or TRBV6-3 with TRBJ1-1; 12 bases are shared with TRBD1. The CDR3 DNA follows: TGTGCCAGCAGTTCCAAAACCGGGACAGGGGGCTCGAACACTGAAGCTTTCTTT. Protein sequence: CASSSKTGTGGSNTEAFF.